These 13 T cell receptor beta chains share one sample of origin, sequenced in a study of molecular identifiers for immune sequencing clone quantification. Each CDR3 protein is one row after TCRdb ran MiXCR on the PCR reads. The data show over 600,000 distinct CDR3 sequences, less than 20% seen once. The specimen sequenced was naive CD8+ T cells from blood, with Jurkat cell RNA spiked in. Specified subset: FACS-sorted CD8+CD4-CCR7+CD45RA+ naive T cells. The receptors originated from a human donor in good health. Some libraries in this study had Jurkat cell RNA spiked in.

To note about this clonotype: A much larger clone differs from this one at a single base, so this may be a read error. V and J are TRBV16 and TRBJ2-3, with TRBD2 matching over 9 bases. The CDR3 spans 15 residues. Germline CDR1 reads KGHSY; CDR2 reads FQNENV. This chain's CDR3 is CASSQYSGGTDTRYF. CDR3 in DNA: TGTGCCAGCAGCCAATATAGCGGGGGCACAGATACGCGGTATTTT.

The chain links TRBV14 to TRBJ2-1; TRBD1 matches 9 bases. Germline values: CDR1 SGHDN, CDR2 FVKESK. The CDR3 consists of 16 residues. V lost 4 bases to trimming and J lost 2 bases; unmatched junction nucleotides: 6. The CDR3 sequence: CASSLPGQGPYNEQFF. In DNA, the CDR3 is TGTGCCAGCAGCCTCCCGGGACAGGGCCCCTACAATGAGCAGTTCTTC. Full variable domain (rest looked up from reference TRBV14 and TRBJ2-1): EAGVTQFPSHSVIEKGQTVTLRCDPISGHDNLYWYRRVMGKEIKFLLHFVKESKQDESGMPNNRFLAERTGGTYSTLKVQPAELEDSGVYFCASSLPGQGPYNEQFFGPGTRLTVL.

This clonotype was counted many times. The chain links TRBV6-6 to TRBJ2-5; TRBD2 matches 10 bases. After removal of 5 bases from V and 4 bases from J, the junction contained 4 bases not matched to a gene. The germline gives CDR1 MNHNY, CDR2 SVGAGI (reference sequence). The CDR3 extends over 14 amino acids. The CDR3 region is CASSASGGTETQYF. DNA for the CDR3: TGTGCCAGCAGTGCTAGCGGGGGAACAGAGACCCAGTACTTC.

At least ten counts were recorded for this clonotype. Here the CDR3 reads CAWTQGASDTEAFF. DNA of the CDR3: TGTGCCTGGACACAGGGGGCGTCGGACACTGAAGCTTTCTTT. This rearrangement joins TRBV30 to TRBJ1-1; TRBD1 matches at 9 bases. Germline CDR1 is GTSNPN and CDR2 is SVGIG (reference sequence). This CDR3 contains 14 residues. J gave up 3 bases and V 4 bases, and 6 bases lay outside the gene matches.

This clonotype came up a few times. The chain joins TRBV19 to TRBJ2-7; 9 nucleotides align to TRBD1. Germline CDR1 LNHDA, CDR2 SQIVND (reference sequence). The J segment lost 3 bases and the V segment lost 3 bases, leaving 6 bases of the junction unmatched. This CDR3 contains 15 residues. The CDR3 nucleotides are TGTGCCAGTAGTATGGTGGGGACAGGGCACTACGAGCAGTACTTC. Residues: CASSMVGTGHYEQYF. The complete variable domain, with remaining parts taken from reference TRBV19 and TRBJ2-7, reads DGGITQSPKYLFRKEGQNVTLSCEQNLNHDAMYWYRQDPGQGLRLIYYSQIVNDFQKGDIAEGYSVSREKKESFPLTVTSAQKNPTAFYLCASSMVGTGHYEQYFGPGTRLTVT.

This clonotype was found many times. The V call is TRBV19, the J call TRBJ2-3; D is ambiguous. CDR1 and CDR2 from the germline V gene are LNHDA and SQIVND (reference sequence). Trimming shortened V by 10 bases and J by 1 base, and 27 bases separated the two germline ends. This CDR3 comprises 18 residues. Here the CDR3 reads CATDGQQDPRVGTDTQYF. CDR3 DNA sequence: TGTGCCACCGACGGTCAGCAGGACCCCCGAGTCGGCACAGATACGCAGTATTTT.

This clonotype was seen more than once but under ten times. The V and J genes are TRBV19 and TRBJ1-5; 8 nucleotides agree with TRBD1. The CDR3 loop spans 15 amino acids. V lost 2 bases and J lost 4; bases outside the gene matches: 4. The germline V gene encodes CDR1 LNHDA and CDR2 SQIVND (reference sequence). As DNA, the CDR3 is TGTGCCAGTAGTATATCAGGGGGCCCAAATCAGCCCCAGCATTTT. This codes for CASSISGGPNQPQHF.

The sample holds many counts of this clonotype. The chain employs TRBV13 and TRBJ2-3; 7 bases match TRBD1. There are 14 residues in the CDR3. Germline values: CDR1 PRHDT, CDR2 FYEKMQ (reference sequence). The junction had 7 bases not matched to a gene; V was cut back by 5 bases and J by 5 bases. CDR3 amino acids: CASSALQGLDTQYF. CDR3 in DNA: TGTGCCAGCAGCGCCCTACAGGGGTTAGATACGCAGTATTTT.

This clonotype was picked up many times. The V call is TRBV7-9, the J call TRBJ2-2; 8 bases fit TRBD1. Germline V gene data show CDR1 as SEHNR and CDR2 as FQNEAQ (reference sequence). Germline trimming cut 6 bases from V and 5 bases from J; bases unmatched to any gene: 8. This CDR3 contains 15 residues. The CDR3 here is CASSPTGGWTGELFF. The CDR3 DNA sequence: TGTGCCAGCAGTCCAACAGGGGGTTGGACCGGGGAGCTGTTTTTT.

This clonotype was counted many times. The chain employs TRBV30 and TRBJ2-7, with D possibly being TRBD2 (6 bases). The CDR3 spans 13 residues. V lost 2 bases and J 7 bases, leaving 15 bases between the germline ends. CDR1 is GTSNPN, CDR2 SVGIG, per germline (reference sequence). The CDR3 nucleotides read TGTGCCTGGAGTAGTCAGCCCCGGGAGGAGCAGTACTTC. Its protein product is CAWSSQPREEQYF.

This clonotype has a count of ten or more. J is TRBJ1-4 and V is TRBV7-9; 9 bases align to TRBD1. In germline, CDR1 is SEHNR, CDR2 FQNEAQ (reference sequence). V dropped 5 bases and J dropped 6; count of bases not matched to a gene: 10. The CDR3 length is 16 residues. The CDR3 nucleotides are TGTGCCAGCAGCCCAGAACAGGGGGCTCCCGATGAAAAACTGTTTTTT. Translation gives CASSPEQGAPDEKLFF.

This clonotype was found many times. The rearrangement links TRBV7-9 to TRBJ1-5; D remains unclear. Germline V CDR1 and CDR2: SEHNR, FQNEAQ (reference sequence). The CDR3 sequence is 14 residues long. Trimming removed 5 bases from V and 6 bases from J, with 14 bases in between. CDR3 amino acids: CASSPQDIIQPQHF. The CDR3 nucleotides read TGTGCCAGCAGCCCCCAGGATATTATTCAGCCCCAGCATTTT.

This clonotype was seen many times. The rearrangement joins TRBV28 to TRBJ2-5; 15 nucleotides agree with TRBD2. The J segment lost 4 bases and the V segment lost 5 bases, leaving 5 bases of the junction unmatched. The CDR3 totals 16 residues. Germline CDR1 MDHEN, CDR2 SYDVKM. The CDR3 loop reads CASSTRTSGRVETQYF. The CDR3 nucleotides are TGTGCCAGCAGTACAAGGACTAGCGGGAGGGTAGAGACCCAGTACTTC. Full variable domain (outside the CDR3, taken from reference TRBV28 and TRBJ2-5): DVKVTQSSRYLVKRTGEKVFLECVQDMDHENMFWYRQDPGLGLRLIYFSYDVKMKEKGDIPEGYSVSREKKERFSLILESASTNQTSMYLCASSTRTSGRVETQYFGPGTRLLVL.